Below, one T cell receptor (beta chain) is given with its context. Its target is not known. The DNA is left out, because the CDR3 cannot be placed on it with certainty; the CDR3 is given as TCRdb lists it. This specimen comes from a study of tumor and adjacent non-tumor tissue in lung cancer. Across the whole study: Aged roughly 31 to 85 years, patients included nine to eleven men and 4 or 5 women with stage I to III disease. Samples averaged around 4 million productive TCRbeta reads each. Overall study results and limits: Tumor repertoires had a smaller top 100 clone share than normal lung. Significantly higher TCR diversity was found in tumor than normal lung.

The germline gives CDR1 SGHAT, CDR2 FQNNGV. The CDR3 contains 16 residues when both ends are counted. The template was RNA from unsorted bulk tissue. A modified ARM-PCR protocol with three rounds of nested PCR amplified TCRbeta. TCRdb called the multiplex PCR reads again in MiXCR, with one record for every CDR3 protein. The sample has 100,000 to 150,000 distinct CDR3 sequences, over 65% seen once. Sample: lung tumor tissue. The chain employs TRBV11-2 and TRBJ2-3. The receptor's source is a man aged 25 to 45 with non-small cell lung cancer. The CDR3 loop reads CASSLLFGGGIDTQYF.